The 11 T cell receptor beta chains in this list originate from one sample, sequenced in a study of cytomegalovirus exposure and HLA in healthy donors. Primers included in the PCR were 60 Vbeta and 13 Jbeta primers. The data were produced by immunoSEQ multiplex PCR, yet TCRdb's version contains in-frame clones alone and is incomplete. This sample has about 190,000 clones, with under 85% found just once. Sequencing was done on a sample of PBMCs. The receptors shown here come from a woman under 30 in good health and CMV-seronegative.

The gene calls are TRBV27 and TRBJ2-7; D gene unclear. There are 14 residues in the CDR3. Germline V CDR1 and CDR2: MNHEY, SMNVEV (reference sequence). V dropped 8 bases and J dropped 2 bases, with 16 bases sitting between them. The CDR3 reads CASSSVGVAYEQYF. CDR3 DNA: TGTGCCAGCTCTTCGGTGGGCGTCGCCTACGAGCAGTACTTC.

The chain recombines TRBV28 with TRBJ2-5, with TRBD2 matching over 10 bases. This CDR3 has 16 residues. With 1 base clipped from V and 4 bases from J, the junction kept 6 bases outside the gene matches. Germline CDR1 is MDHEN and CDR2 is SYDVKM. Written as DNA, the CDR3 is TGTGCCAGCAGTTTATCCCAAGCGGGGGGGTTAGAGACCCAGTACTTC. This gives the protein CASSLSQAGGLETQYF.

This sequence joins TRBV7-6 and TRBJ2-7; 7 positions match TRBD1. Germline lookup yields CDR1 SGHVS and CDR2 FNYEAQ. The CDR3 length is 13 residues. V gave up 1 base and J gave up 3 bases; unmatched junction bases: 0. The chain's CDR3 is CASSLGDSYEQYF. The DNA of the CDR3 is TGTGCCAGCAGCTTAGGGGACAGCTACGAGCAGTACTTC.

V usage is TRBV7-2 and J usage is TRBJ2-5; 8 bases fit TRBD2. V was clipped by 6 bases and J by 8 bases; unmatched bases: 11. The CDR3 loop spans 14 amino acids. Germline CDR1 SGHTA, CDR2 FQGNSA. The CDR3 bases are TGTGCCAGCAGTGAGCGGGGGCCCCGTTTAACCCAGTACTTC. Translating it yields CASSERGPRLTQYF.

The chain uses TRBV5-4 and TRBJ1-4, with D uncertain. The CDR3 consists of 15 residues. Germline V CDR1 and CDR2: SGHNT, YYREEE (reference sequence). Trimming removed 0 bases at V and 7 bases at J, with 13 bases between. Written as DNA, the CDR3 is TGTGCCAGCAGCTTGGCCGTGGCCGGAGGTGAAAAACTGTTTTTT. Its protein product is CASSLAVAGGEKLFF.

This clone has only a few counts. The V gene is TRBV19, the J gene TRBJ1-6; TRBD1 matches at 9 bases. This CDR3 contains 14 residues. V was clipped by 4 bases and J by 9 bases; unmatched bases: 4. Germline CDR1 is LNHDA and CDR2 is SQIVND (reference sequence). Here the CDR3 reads CASSSTGGVSPLHF. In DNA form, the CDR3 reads TGTGCCAGTAGTAGTACAGGGGGCGTTTCACCCCTCCACTTT.

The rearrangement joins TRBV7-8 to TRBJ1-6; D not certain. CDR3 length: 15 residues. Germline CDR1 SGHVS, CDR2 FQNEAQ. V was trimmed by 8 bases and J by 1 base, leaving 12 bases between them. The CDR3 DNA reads TGTGCCAGCGCGGCGGGGTGGTCCTATAATTCACCCCTCCACTTT. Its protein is CASAAGWSYNSPLHF.

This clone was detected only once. CDR3 residues: CASSMGAQSTEAFF. As DNA, the CDR3 is TGTGCCAGCAGCATGGGGGCGCAGAGCACTGAAGCTTTCTTT. The chain joins TRBV11-3 to TRBJ1-1; TRBD1 is a possible D gene (6 bases). This CDR3 spans 14 amino acids. The ends were cut back, 5 bases at V and 4 bases at J, with 14 bases in the middle. The germline V gene has CDR1 SGHNT and CDR2 YENEEA.

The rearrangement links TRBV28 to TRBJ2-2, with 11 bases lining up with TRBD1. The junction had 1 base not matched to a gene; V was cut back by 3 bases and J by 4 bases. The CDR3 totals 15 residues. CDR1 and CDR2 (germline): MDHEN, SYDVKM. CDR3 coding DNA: TGTGCCAGCAGTTTGGACAGGGGGCCCACCGGGGAGCTGTTTTTT. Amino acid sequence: CASSLDRGPTGELFF.

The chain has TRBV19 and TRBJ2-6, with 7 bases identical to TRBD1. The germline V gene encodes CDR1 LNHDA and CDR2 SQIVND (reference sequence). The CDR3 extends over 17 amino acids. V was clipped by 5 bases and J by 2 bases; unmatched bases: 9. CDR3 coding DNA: TGTGCCAGTAGTCCCCGGGACAGATACACTGGGGCCAACGTCCTGACTTTC. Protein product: CASSPRDRYTGANVLTF. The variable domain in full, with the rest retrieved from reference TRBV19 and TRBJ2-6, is DGGITQSPKYLFRKEGQNVTLSCEQNLNHDAMYWYRQDPGQGLRLIYYSQIVNDFQKGDIAEGYSVSREKKESFPLTVTSAQKNPTAFYLCASSPRDRYTGANVLTFGAGSRLTVL.

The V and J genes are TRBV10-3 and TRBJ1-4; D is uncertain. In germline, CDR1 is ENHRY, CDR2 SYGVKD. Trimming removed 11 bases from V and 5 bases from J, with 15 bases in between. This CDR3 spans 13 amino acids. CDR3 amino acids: CAAHGRLNEKLFF. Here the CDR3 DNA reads TGTGCCGCCCACGGCAGACTCAATGAAAAACTGTTTTTT.